Below are 11 T cell receptor beta chains sequenced from a single sample in a study of cytomegalovirus exposure and HLA in healthy donors. PCR employed 60 Vbeta and 13 Jbeta primers. Method: immunoSEQ multiplex PCR; TCRdb's copy keeps in-frame clones and lacks some. The sample includes about 69,000 clones, about 73% of them seen just once. What was sequenced was PBMCs. These receptors were taken from a woman aged 55-69 years in good health and CMV-seropositive.

This clone showed up just a few times. The V and J genes are TRBV6-1 and TRBJ1-5; 9 positions agree with TRBD1. V lost 4 bases, J lost 7 bases, and 2 bases stayed unmatched. The V gene's germline CDR1 is MNHNS and CDR2 SASEGT. CDR3 length equals 13 residues. The DNA for the CDR3 is TGTGCCAGCAGTGGACAGGGGGAACAGCCCCAGCATTTT. Translated, it gives CASSGQGEQPQHF.

The chain carries TRBV19 and TRBJ2-1; 9 positions agree with TRBD1. In germline, CDR1 is LNHDA, CDR2 SQIVND (reference sequence). The CDR3 spans 15 residues. Trimming removed 3 bases from V and 5 bases from J; junction bases left unmatched: 5. CDR3 sequence: CASSIRQGGHNEQFF. For the CDR3, the DNA is TGTGCCAGTAGTATCCGACAGGGGGGGCACAATGAGCAGTTCTTC. Filled out from reference TRBV19 and TRBJ2-1, the complete variable domain reads DGGITQSPKYLFRKEGQNVTLSCEQNLNHDAMYWYRQDPGQGLRLIYYSQIVNDFQKGDIAEGYSVSREKKESFPLTVTSAQKNPTAFYLCASSIRQGGHNEQFFGPGTRLTVL.

V and J are TRBV27 and TRBJ2-2; D might be TRBD1 (5 bases). Germline CDR1 reads MNHEY; CDR2 reads SMNVEV (reference sequence). CDR3 length: 15 residues. Trimming pared 5 bases from V and 3 bases from J, leaving 13 bases between. The CDR3 DNA reads as TGTGCCAGCAGTCCATACGACAGTGACACCGGGGAGCTGTTTTTT. Its protein product is CASSPYDSDTGELFF.

This chain joins TRBV25-1 and TRBJ2-7; tentatively, D is TRBD2 (6 bases). The CDR3 has 15 amino acids. Germline loops: CDR1 MGHDK, CDR2 SYGVNS. Trimming stripped 0 bases from V and 6 bases from J, with 15 bases between. CDR3 loop: CASSEYRGIKVEQYF. CDR3 nucleotides: TGTGCCAGCAGTGAATATCGGGGGATCAAAGTCGAGCAGTACTTC.

The chain is built from TRBV6-1 and TRBJ2-7; 10 positions agree with TRBD1. CDR3 length: 15 residues. J was trimmed by 0 bases and V by 1 base; bases with no gene match: 0. Germline V gives CDR1 MNHNS, CDR2 SASEGT. The CDR3 reads CASSEGTGGSYEQYF. DNA for the CDR3: TGTGCCAGCAGTGAAGGGACAGGGGGCTCCTACGAGCAGTACTTC.

This clone was recorded once. The gene calls are TRBV6-6 and TRBJ1-5; D perhaps matches TRBD1 (5 bases). The CDR3 contains 14 residues. The germline gives CDR1 MNHNY, CDR2 SVGAGI (reference sequence). V was shortened by 4 bases and J by 3 bases, with 10 bases between the two germline ends. The CDR3 sequence: CASSFQGYNQPQHF. CDR3 nucleotides: TGTGCCAGCAGTTTCCAGGGTTACAATCAGCCCCAGCATTTT.

The chain has TRBV9 and TRBJ1-6; no clear D. V lost 0 bases and J 0 bases, leaving 7 bases between the germline ends. Germline lookup yields CDR1 SGDLS and CDR2 YYNGEE. This CDR3 is 16 amino acids long. The CDR3 protein is CASSVGESSYNSPLHF. The CDR3 coding sequence is TGTGCCAGCAGCGTAGGGGAGAGCTCCTATAATTCACCCCTCCACTTT.

The chain couples TRBV18 to TRBJ2-1; D may be TRBD1 (6 bases). The CDR3 contains 15 residues. CDR1 and CDR2 (germline): KGHSH, LQKENI. Trimming removed 3 bases from V and 12 bases from J, with 21 bases in between. CDR3 bases: TGTGCCAGCTCACCCAGGGGTTCCAACAATGAAGGGCAGTTCTTC. Protein: CASSPRGSNNEGQFF.

The chain has TRBV7-2 and TRBJ1-1; the D is unclear. This CDR3 region has 13 residues. V was shortened by 4 bases and J by 0 bases, with 6 bases between the two germline ends. Germline assignment: CDR1 SGHTA and CDR2 FQGNSA. The CDR3 loop is CASSSGMNTEAFF. The CDR3 nucleotides read TGTGCCAGCAGCTCGGGGATGAACACTGAAGCTTTCTTT. The full variable domain, its missing parts supplied by reference TRBV7-2 and TRBJ1-1, is GAGVSQSPSNKVTEKGKDVELRCDPISGHTALYWYRQSLGQGLEFLIYFQGNSAPDKSGLPSDRFSAERTGGSVSTLTIQRTQQEDSAVYLCASSSGMNTEAFFGQGTRLTVV.

This chain uses TRBV4-1 with TRBJ1-6; tentative D call: TRBD1 (5 bases). V lost 0 bases to trimming and J lost 7 bases, with 7 bases between them. From germline, CDR1 is MGHRA and CDR2 YSYEKL. This CDR3 region has 14 residues. The CDR3 reads CASSQEAGNSPLHF. The CDR3 nucleotides read TGCGCCAGCAGCCAAGAGGCAGGGAATTCACCCCTCCACTTT.

Remarks on this clone: The junction departs from the called germline gene at one end, perhaps through a read error. Other DNA sequences of this sample code for an identical CDR3. The genes are TRBV14 and TRBJ1-1; D is unresolved. Germline V gene lookup returns CDR1 SGHDN and CDR2 FVKESK. The CDR3 extends over 13 amino acids. DNA of the CDR3: TGTGCCAGCAGCCGTAGCATGAACACTGAAGCCTTCTTT. Translated: CASSRSMNTEAFF.